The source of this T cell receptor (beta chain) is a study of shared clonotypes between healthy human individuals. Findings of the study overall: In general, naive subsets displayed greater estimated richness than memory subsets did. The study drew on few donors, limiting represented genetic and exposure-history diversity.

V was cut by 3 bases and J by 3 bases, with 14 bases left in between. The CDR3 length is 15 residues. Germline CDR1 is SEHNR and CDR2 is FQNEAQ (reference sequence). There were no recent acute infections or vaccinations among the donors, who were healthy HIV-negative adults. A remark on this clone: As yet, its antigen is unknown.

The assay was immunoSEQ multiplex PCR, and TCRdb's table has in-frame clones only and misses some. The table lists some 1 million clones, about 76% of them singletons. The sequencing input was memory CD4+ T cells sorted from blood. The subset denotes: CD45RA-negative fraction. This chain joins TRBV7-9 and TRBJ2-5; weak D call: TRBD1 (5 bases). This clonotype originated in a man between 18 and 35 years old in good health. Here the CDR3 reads CASSFPRDSKETQYF. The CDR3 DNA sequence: TGTGCCAGCAGCTTTCCTCGTGACAGCAAAGAGACCCAGTACTTC.